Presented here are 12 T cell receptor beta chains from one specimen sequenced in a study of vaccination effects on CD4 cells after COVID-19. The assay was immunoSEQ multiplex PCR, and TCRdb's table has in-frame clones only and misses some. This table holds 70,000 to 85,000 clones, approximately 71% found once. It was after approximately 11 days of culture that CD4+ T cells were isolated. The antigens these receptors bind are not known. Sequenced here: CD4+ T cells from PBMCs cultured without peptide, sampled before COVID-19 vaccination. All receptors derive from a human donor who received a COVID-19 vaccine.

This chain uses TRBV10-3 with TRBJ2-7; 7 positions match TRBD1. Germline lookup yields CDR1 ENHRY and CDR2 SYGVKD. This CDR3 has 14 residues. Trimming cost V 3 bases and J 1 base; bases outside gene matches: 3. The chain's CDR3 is CAISELGQSYEQYV. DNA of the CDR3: TGTGCCATCAGTGAATTGGGACAGTCCTACGAGCAGTACGTC.

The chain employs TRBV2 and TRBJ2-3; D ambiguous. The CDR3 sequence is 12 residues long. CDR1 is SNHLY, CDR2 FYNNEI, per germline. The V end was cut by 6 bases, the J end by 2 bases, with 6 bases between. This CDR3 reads CASRGYTDTQYF. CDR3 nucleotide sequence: TGTGCCAGCAGAGGTTACACAGATACGCAGTATTTT.

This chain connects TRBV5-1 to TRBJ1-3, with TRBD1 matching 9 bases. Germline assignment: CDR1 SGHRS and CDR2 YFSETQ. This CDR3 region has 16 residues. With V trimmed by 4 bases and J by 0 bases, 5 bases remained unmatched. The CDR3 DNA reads TGCGCCAGCAGCGCCACAGGGGGCAGCTCTGGAAACACCATATATTTT. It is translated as CASSATGGSSGNTIYF.

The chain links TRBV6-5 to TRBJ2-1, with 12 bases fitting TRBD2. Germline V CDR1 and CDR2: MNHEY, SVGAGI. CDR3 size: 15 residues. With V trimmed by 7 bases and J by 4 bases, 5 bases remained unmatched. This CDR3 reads CASMTSGGSYNEQFF. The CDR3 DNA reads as TGTGCCAGCATGACTAGCGGGGGAAGTTACAATGAGCAGTTCTTC.

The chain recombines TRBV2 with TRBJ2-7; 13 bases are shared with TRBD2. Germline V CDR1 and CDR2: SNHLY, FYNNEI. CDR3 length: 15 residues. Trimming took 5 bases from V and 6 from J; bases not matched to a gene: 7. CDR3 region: CASSKTLAGGSEQYV. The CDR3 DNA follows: TGTGCCAGCAGTAAAACACTAGCGGGGGGGAGCGAGCAGTACGTC.

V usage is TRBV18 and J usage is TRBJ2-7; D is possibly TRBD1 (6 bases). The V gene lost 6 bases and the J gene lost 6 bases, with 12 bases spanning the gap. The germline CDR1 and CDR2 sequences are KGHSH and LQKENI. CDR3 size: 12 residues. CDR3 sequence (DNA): TGTGCCAGCTCGAGCAGGGGTCGCGAGCAGTACGTC. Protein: CASSSRGREQYV.

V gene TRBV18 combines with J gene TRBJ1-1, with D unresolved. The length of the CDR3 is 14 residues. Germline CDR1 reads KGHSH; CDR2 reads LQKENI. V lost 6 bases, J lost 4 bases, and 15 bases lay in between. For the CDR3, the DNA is TGTGCCAGCTCGCCCCGTCAGTTCCCCACTGAAGCTTTCTTT. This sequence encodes CASSPRQFPTEAFF. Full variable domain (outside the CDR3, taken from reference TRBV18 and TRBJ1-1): NAGVMQNPRHLVRRRGQEARLRCSPMKGHSHVYWYRQLPEEGLKFMVYLQKENIIDESGMPKERFSAEFPKEGPSILRIQQVVRGDSAAYFCASSPRQFPTEAFFGQGTRLTVV.

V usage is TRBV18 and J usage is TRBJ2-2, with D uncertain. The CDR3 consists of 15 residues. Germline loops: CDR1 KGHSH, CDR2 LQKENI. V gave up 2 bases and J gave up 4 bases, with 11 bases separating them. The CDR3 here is CASSPRTERTGELFF. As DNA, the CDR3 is TGTGCCAGCTCACCAAGGACGGAACGCACCGGGGAGCTGTTTTTT.

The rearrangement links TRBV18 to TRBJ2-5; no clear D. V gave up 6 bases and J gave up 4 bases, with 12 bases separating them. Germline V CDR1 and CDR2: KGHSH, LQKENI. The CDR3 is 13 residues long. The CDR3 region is CASSLGLGETQYF. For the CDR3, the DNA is TGTGCCAGCTCTCTCGGCCTGGGAGAGACCCAGTACTTC.

CDR3: CAWSPYLFASGEEKLFF. In DNA form, the CDR3 reads TGTGCCTGGAGTCCGTATCTGTTCGCCTCTGGTGAGGAAAAACTGTTTTTT. The rearrangement uses TRBV30 and TRBJ1-4; no clear D. In germline, CDR1 is GTSNPN, CDR2 SVGIG (reference sequence). The V end was cut by 2 bases, the J end by 8 bases, with 24 bases between. The length of the CDR3 is 17 residues.

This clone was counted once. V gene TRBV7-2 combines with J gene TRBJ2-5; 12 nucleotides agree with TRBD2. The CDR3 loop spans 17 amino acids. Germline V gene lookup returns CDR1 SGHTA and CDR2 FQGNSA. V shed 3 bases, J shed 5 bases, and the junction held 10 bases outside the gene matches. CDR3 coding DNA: TGTGCCAGCAGCTTGCAGACTAGCGGGGGAGCCGGTGAGACCCAGTACTTC. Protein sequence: CASSLQTSGGAGETQYF. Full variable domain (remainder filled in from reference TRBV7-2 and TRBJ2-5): GAGVSQSPSNKVTEKGKDVELRCDPISGHTALYWYRQSLGQGLEFLIYFQGNSAPDKSGLPSDRFSAERTGGSVSTLTIQRTQQEDSAVYLCASSLQTSGGAGETQYFGPGTRLLVL.

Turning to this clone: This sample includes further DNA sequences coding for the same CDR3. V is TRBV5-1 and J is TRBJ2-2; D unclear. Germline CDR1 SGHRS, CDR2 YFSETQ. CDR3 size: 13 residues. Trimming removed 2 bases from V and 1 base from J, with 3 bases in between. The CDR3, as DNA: TGCGCCAGCAGCTTCGAGAACACCGGGGAGCTGTTTTTT. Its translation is CASSFENTGELFF.